The sequence of this T cell receptor (beta chain) was determined in a study of low-dose radiotherapy and immunotherapy resistance in tumors (dated by TCRdb to between 2021 and 2024). Regarding the study in general: Cohort 1 received 0.5 Gy per fraction every 2 weeks, with a prescribed total PTV dose of 6.5 Gy. Patients in Cohort 2 were given 1 Gy per fraction every two weeks, for a total of 13 Gy across 26 weeks. Patients were given nivolumab as a 240 mg flat dose every two weeks and ipilimumab at 1 mg/kg every six weeks, with both drugs delivered intravenously. Cyclophosphamide 200 mg/m2 was given intravenously every two weeks, one day before each radiation and immunotherapy administration. Patients took aspirin 300 mg orally once daily for four cycles, starting on cycle 1 day 1. Trial participants were not randomized into treatment groups. Eight patients were included in the translational analysis: three from the first dose cohort and the first five from the second dose cohort.

Spanning cysteine to phenylalanine, the CDR3 consists of 14 amino acids. Kept here is only the CDR3 DNA, which spans 42 bases and is read in frame from base 1. Between the V and J ends, shortened by 8 bases and 4 bases respectively, the junction contains 15 bases. Donors were enrolled in RACIN, a single-arm phase I dose-escalation trial combining nivolumab, ipilimumab, aspirin, low-dose cyclophosphamide and low-dose radiotherapy. Eligible patients had advanced, TIL-negative solid tumors. To make first-strand cDNA, Superscript III was used along with a set of TRAV- and TRBV-specific primers so that both the TCRalpha and TCRbeta chains were covered. TCRs were amplified for 20 to 25 PCR cycles with Phusion, using a constant-region primer paired with the adapter attached to the V primers. The MessageAmp II aRNA Amplification Kit was used to amplify the isolated mRNA, with in vitro transcription run for approximately 15 hours at 37 degrees C. The Dynabeads mRNA DIRECT Purification Kit was used to isolate the mRNA for TCR sequencing. Indexed Illumina adapters were added in a second Phusion PCR of 20 to 25 cycles, and the PCR products were purified with AMPure XP beads. Per the source publication's procedure: Custom Perl scripts were used to pool TCR sequences that encoded the same protein, to remove out-of-frame sequences, and to calculate the abundance of each clonotype. TCR sequences supported by only a single read were excluded from analysis. The metrics used to describe the repertoires included Shannon entropy, Gini index, clonality, richness, and the frequency of TCRs shared between repertoires. The public sequencing data were trimmed at Q25 with fastp and processed into clonotypes with MiXCR by TCRdb, which kept only in-frame beta chains. Here each entry gathers all rows of one CDR3 protein and keeps the most common genes and DNA. The V and J calls were determined by TCRdb, not by the authors. The table for this sample lists about 12,000 distinct CDR3 sequences; 65% to 85% of them were counted only once. The ten largest clonotypes hold around 3.7% of the sample.

In regard to this clonotype: Its recognized antigen is unknown. The input lacks base qualities; no much larger clone sits a single base away.

The sequence links TRBV12-3 or TRBV12-4 to TRBJ2-1, with the D gene tentatively TRBD1 or TRBD2, based on 5 matching bases in each. The source is a human donor with advanced metastatic prostate, ovarian, gallbladder or colorectal cancer (not recorded which). This table probably holds off-target reads from a library built for another chain. The CDR3 corresponds to CASATGTEYNEQFF. The nucleotide sequence reads TGTGCCAGCGCAACCGGGACGGAATACAATGAGCAGTTCTTC.